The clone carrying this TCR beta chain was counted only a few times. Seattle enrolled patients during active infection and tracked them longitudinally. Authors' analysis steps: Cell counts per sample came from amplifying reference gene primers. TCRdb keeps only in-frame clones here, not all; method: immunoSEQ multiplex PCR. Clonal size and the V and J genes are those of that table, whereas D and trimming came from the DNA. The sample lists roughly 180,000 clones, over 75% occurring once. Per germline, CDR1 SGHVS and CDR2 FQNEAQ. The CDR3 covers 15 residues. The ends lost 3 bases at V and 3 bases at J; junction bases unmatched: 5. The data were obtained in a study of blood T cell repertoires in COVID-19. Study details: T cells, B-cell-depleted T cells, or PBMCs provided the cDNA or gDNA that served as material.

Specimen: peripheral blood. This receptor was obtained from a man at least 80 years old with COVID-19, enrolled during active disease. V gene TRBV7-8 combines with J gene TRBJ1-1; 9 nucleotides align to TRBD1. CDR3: CASSLNRGLDTEAFF. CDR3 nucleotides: TGTGCCAGCAGCTTGAACAGGGGGCTTGACACTGAAGCTTTCTTT.